This entry lists 2 T cell receptor beta chains sequenced from one sample in a study of tumor-infiltrating lymphocytes in primary liver carcinoma. Starting material for RNA and DNA co-extraction consisted of roughly 19-30 mg of unsorted bulk tissue. A primer matching the constant region was used to make TCR beta cDNA from approximately 0.45 ug of total RNA. For TCR beta, libraries were produced by three nested multiplex PCR rounds using slightly modified ARM-PCR. The study ran its first two PCR rounds for roughly 11 cycles each, using TRBV1-TRBV30 forward primers and a C-beta reverse primer. TCRdb passed the multiplex PCR reads through MiXCR, listing each CDR3 protein once. The table has roughly 57,000 distinct CDR3 sequences, about two thirds seen once. Sample: liver tumor tissue from sampling region 2. This sample's subset: tumor region T2, inferior pole. Every receptor here comes from a middle-aged man with primary liver carcinoma and hepatitis B virus infection.

The chain has TRBV5-5 and TRBJ2-7; 8 bases map to TRBD1. This CDR3 region has 14 residues. Germline CDR1 SGHKS, CDR2 YYEKEE (reference sequence). V gave up 4 bases and J gave up 2 bases; unmatched junction bases: 5. The CDR3 is CASSLTGGPYEQYF. CDR3 in DNA: TGTGCCAGCAGCCTTACAGGGGGACCCTACGAGCAGTACTTC.

On this clonotype: Because it lacks the conserved phenylalanine or tryptophan at the end, this CDR3 is likely a read error. The chain carries TRBV11-2 and TRBJ2-1, with no clear D. Germline values: CDR1 SGHAT, CDR2 FQNNGV. This CDR3 is 16 amino acids long. The CDR3 nucleotides are TGTGTCAGCAGCCCGCTTCGGCGGAGCTCCTACAATGAGCAGTTCTTA. Translation gives CVSSPLRRSSYNEQFL.